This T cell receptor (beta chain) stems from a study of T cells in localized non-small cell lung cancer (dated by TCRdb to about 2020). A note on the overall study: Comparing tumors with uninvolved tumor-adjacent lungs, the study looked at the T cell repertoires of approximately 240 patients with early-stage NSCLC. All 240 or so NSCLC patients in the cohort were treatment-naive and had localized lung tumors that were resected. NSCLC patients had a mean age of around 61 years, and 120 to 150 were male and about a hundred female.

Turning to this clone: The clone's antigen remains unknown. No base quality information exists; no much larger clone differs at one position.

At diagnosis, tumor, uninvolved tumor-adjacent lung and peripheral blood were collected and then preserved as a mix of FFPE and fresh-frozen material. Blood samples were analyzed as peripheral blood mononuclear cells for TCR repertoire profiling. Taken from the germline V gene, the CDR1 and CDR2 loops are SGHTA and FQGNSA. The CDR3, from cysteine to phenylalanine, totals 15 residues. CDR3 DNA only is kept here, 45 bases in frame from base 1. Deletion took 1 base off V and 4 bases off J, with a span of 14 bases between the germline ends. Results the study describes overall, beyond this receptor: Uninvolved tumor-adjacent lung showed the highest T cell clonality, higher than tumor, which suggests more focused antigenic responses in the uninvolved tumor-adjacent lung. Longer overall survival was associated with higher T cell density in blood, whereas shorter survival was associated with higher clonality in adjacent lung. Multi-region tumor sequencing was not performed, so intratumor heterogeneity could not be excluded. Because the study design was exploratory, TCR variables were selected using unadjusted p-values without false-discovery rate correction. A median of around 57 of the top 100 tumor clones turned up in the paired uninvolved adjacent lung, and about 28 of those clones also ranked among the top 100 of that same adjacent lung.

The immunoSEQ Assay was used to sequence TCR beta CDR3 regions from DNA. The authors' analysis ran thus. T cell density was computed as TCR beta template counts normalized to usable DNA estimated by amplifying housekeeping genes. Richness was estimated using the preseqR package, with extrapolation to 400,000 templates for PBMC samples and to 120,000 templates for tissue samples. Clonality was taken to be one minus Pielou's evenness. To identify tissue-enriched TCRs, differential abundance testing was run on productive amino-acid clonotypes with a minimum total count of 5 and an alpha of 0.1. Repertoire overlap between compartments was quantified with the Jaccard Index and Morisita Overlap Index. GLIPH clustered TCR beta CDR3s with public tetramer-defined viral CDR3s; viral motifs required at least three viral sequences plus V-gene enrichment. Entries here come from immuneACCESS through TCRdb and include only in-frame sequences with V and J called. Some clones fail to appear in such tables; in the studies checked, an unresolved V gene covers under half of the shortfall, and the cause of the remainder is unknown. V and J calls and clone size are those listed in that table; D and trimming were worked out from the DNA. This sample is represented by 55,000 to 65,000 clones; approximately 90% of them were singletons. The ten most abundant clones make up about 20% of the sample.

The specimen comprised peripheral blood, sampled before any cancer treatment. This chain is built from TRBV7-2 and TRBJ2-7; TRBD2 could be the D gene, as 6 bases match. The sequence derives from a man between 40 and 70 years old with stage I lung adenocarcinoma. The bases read TGTGCCAGCAGCTTAGTAGGGCTCGGGGGTTACGAGCAGTACTTC. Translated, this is CASSLVGLGGYEQYF. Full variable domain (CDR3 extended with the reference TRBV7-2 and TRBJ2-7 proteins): GAGVSQSPSNKVTEKGKDVELRCDPISGHTALYWYRQSLGQGLEFLIYFQGNSAPDKSGLPSDRFSAERTGGSVSTLTIQRTQQEDSAVYLCASSLVGLGGYEQYFGPGTRLTVT.